Shown below are 22 T cell receptor beta chains from a single sample sequenced in a study of PD-1 blockade in classical Hodgkin lymphoma. Time point noted: newly diagnosed, previously untreated cHL patient sample. Magnetic negative selection was used to purify CD4+ T cells from thawed PBMCs. Assay used: immunoSEQ multiplex PCR; TCRdb lists only in-frame clones, some missing. The top ten clones hold approximately 1.2% of a sample with some 21,000 clones, about four fifths of them seen once. Sequencing used CD4+ T cells from blood. These receptors were taken from a human donor with classical Hodgkin lymphoma.

This chain joins TRBV27 and TRBJ1-5, with TRBD1 matching 10 bases. CDR1 and CDR2 (germline): MNHEY, SMNVEV (reference sequence). The CDR3 contains 20 residues. J gave up 1 base and V 3 bases, and 15 bases lay outside the gene matches. CDR3 nucleotide sequence: TGTGCCAGCAGTTTTTACCCCCCGGGACAGGGGAGATTAAGCAATCAGCCCCAGCATTTT. As protein: CASSFYPPGQGRLSNQPQHF.

In DNA form, the CDR3 reads TGCGCCAGCAGCCAAGGACTGGGCCAAGAGACCCAGTACTTC. This codes for CASSQGLGQETQYF. The genes are TRBV5-1 and TRBJ2-5, with D possibly TRBD2 on 5 matching bases. The CDR3 spans 14 residues. The germline V and J ends were trimmed by 4 bases and 1 base, with 11 bases remaining between them. Germline V gene sequence: CDR1 SGHRS, CDR2 YFSETQ. The full variable domain, with the rest looked up from reference TRBV5-1 and TRBJ2-5, is KAGVTQTPRYLIKTRGQQVTLSCSPISGHRSVSWYQQTPGQGLQFLFEYFSETQRNKGNFPGRFSGRQFSNSRSEMNVSTLELGDSALYLCASSQGLGQETQYFGPGTRLLVL.

This sequence joins TRBV19 and TRBJ2-7; 7 bases map to TRBD1. With 5 bases clipped from V and 2 bases from J, the junction kept 0 bases outside the gene matches. The germline CDR1 and CDR2 sequences are LNHDA and SQIVND (reference sequence). The CDR3 loop spans 12 amino acids. CDR3 protein: CASSQGAYEQYF. The CDR3 DNA reads TGTGCCAGTAGTCAGGGGGCCTACGAGCAGTACTTC. The full variable domain, rest sourced from reference TRBV19 and TRBJ2-7, is DGGITQSPKYLFRKEGQNVTLSCEQNLNHDAMYWYRQDPGQGLRLIYYSQIVNDFQKGDIAEGYSVSREKKESFPLTVTSAQKNPTAFYLCASSQGAYEQYFGPGTRLTVT.

This CDR3 reads CASVGTGPNQPQHF. The CDR3 bases are TGTGCCAGCGTCGGGACGGGACCGAATCAGCCCCAGCATTTT. The chain employs TRBV6-1 and TRBJ1-5, with a possible D match to TRBD1 (5 bases). There are 14 residues in the CDR3. CDR1 is MNHNS and CDR2 is SASEGT in the germline V gene. V lost 8 bases, J lost 4 bases, and 15 bases lay in between.

The chain couples TRBV6-5 to TRBJ2-7; 9 nucleotides match TRBD1. With 4 bases clipped from V and 4 bases from J, the junction kept 2 bases outside the gene matches. The germline V gene has CDR1 MNHEY and CDR2 SVGAGI. This CDR3 contains 13 residues. The CDR3 DNA sequence: TGTGCCAGCAGTTCCGACAGGGGGTACGAGCAGTACTTC. Encoded protein: CASSSDRGYEQYF.

The chain has TRBV6-6 and TRBJ1-4; D is undetermined. This CDR3 comprises 12 residues. Germline assignment: CDR1 MNHNY and CDR2 SVGAGI (reference sequence). V gave up 6 bases and J gave up 10 bases, with 12 bases separating them. The CDR3 here is CASRGGSGKLFF. In nucleotides, the CDR3 is TGTGCCAGCAGGGGAGGGAGTGGAAAACTGTTTTTT.

The V gene is TRBV7-9, the J gene TRBJ1-1; D is perhaps TRBD1 (5 bases). The CDR3 extends over 13 amino acids. V shed 5 bases and J shed 3 bases, with 10 bases lying between them. CDR1 is SEHNR and CDR2 is FQNEAQ in the germline V gene (reference sequence). The CDR3 spells CASSPVGDTEAFF. The CDR3 DNA reads as TGTGCCAGCAGCCCAGTGGGGGACACTGAAGCTTTCTTT.

About this clone: The identical CDR3 is also encoded by other nucleotide sequences in the sample. The chain joins TRBV2 to TRBJ2-1; no clear D. V lost 3 bases and J lost 10, with 7 bases in between. The CDR3 runs to 11 residues. The germline V gene encodes CDR1 SNHLY and CDR2 FYNNEI. The CDR3 region is CASSESLEQFF. CDR3 bases: TGTGCCAGCAGTGAGTCTCTCGAGCAGTTCTTC.

The CDR3 loop reads CASKRDRGGTYEQYF. The CDR3 DNA follows: TGTGCCAGCAAACGGGACAGGGGTGGTACGTACGAGCAGTACTTC. The chain employs TRBV6-5 and TRBJ2-7, with 10 bases fitting TRBD1. Germline CDR1 and CDR2: MNHEY and SVGAGI. Losses at the gene ends were 7 bases for V and 4 bases for J; bases not matched to a gene: 10. This CDR3 comprises 15 residues.

The rearrangement joins TRBV7-9 to TRBJ1-1; tentative D call: TRBD1 (5 bases). Looked up from germline, CDR1 is SEHNR and CDR2 is FQNEAQ (reference sequence). There are 13 residues in the CDR3. The V gene lost 3 bases and the J gene lost 0 bases, with 5 bases spanning the gap. Here the CDR3 DNA reads TGTGCCAGCAGCTTGGACATGAACACTGAAGCTTTCTTT. Its protein product is CASSLDMNTEAFF.

V and J are TRBV6-1 and TRBJ1-2, with 7 bases aligning to TRBD1. Germline assignment: CDR1 MNHNS and CDR2 SASEGT. This CDR3 has 15 amino acids. After removal of 6 bases from V and 0 bases from J, the junction contained 7 bases not matched to a gene. The CDR3 DNA sequence: TGTGCCAGCAGGAGGGGGGACAGAGCTAACTATGGCTACACCTTC. Amino acids: CASRRGDRANYGYTF.

The J gene is TRBJ1-3, the V gene TRBV9, with D unclear. In germline, CDR1 is SGDLS, CDR2 YYNGEE. The germline V and J ends were trimmed by 0 bases and 4 bases, with 11 bases remaining between them. This CDR3 is built from 15 residues. In nucleotides, the CDR3 is TGTGCCAGCAGCGTAGCCGAGGGCGCGGGAAACACCATATATTTT. Protein product: CASSVAEGAGNTIYF.

This clone appeared once. This sequence joins TRBV7-9 and TRBJ2-7; 7 bases match TRBD2. Unmatched junction bases numbered 5, after V lost 3 bases and J lost 3 bases. This CDR3 comprises 14 residues. From germline, CDR1 is SEHNR and CDR2 FQNEAQ (reference sequence). The DNA of the CDR3 is TGTGCCAGCAGCTTCGCGGGAGACTTCTACGAGCAGTACTTC. Amino acid sequence: CASSFAGDFYEQYF.

This rearrangement joins TRBV7-7 to TRBJ2-7, with a possible D match to TRBD1 (6 bases). Germline V gene lookup returns CDR1 SSHAT and CDR2 FNYEAQ (reference sequence). The CDR3 covers 14 residues. The V end lost 5 bases, the J end lost 6 bases, and 17 bases lay between the germline ends. DNA for the CDR3: TGTGCCAGCAGCCGACAGGCCGGGCTAGGCGAGCAGTACTTC. This translates into CASSRQAGLGEQYF. Variable domain in full (rest from reference TRBV7-7 and TRBJ2-7): GAGVSQSPRYKVTKRGQDVTLRCDPISSHATLYWYQQALGQGPEFLTYFNYEAQPDKSGLPSDRFSAERPEGSISTLTIQRTEQRDSAMYRCASSRQAGLGEQYFGPGTRLTVT.

V usage is TRBV27 and J usage is TRBJ2-7; weak D call: TRBD1 (6 bases). The CDR3 is 16 residues long. CDR1 is MNHEY and CDR2 is SMNVEV in the germline V gene (reference sequence). With 3 bases removed from V and 5 bases from J, the gap between germline ends came to 20 bases. DNA for the CDR3: TGTGCCAGCAGTTTTCTGGGGGCCACAGTTGGGAACGAGCAGTACTTC. This translates into CASSFLGATVGNEQYF.

The CDR3: CASSLASKGPDEQYF. In DNA, the CDR3 is TGCGCCAGCAGCTTGGCGTCGAAAGGGCCGGACGAGCAGTACTTC. The chain employs TRBV5-1 and TRBJ2-7; D remains ambiguous. CDR3 length: 15 residues. The V end lost 0 bases, the J end lost 5 bases, and 15 bases lay between the germline ends. CDR1 and CDR2 (germline): SGHRS, YFSETQ.

This chain connects TRBV7-3 to TRBJ2-5, with TRBD2 identical over 11 bases. The CDR3 has 16 residues. Germline CDR1 SGHTA, CDR2 FQGTGA. The V gene end was trimmed by 5 bases and the J gene end by 4 bases; junction bases not matched to a gene: 9. In DNA, the CDR3 is TGTGCCAGCAGCCTAATAGCGGGAGGGTCGGGAGAGACCCAGTACTTC. It specifies CASSLIAGGSGETQYF.

The chain has TRBV12-2 and TRBJ2-7; the D call in the table, TRBD2, was not verified against the DNA. TRBV12-2 is a pseudogene locus. The CDR3 contains 18 residues. CDR3 sequence reads: CASRLAGRRSREGYEQYF. CDR3 nucleotides: TGTGCAAGTCGCTTAGCTGGCCGACGGTCCAGGGAGGGCTACGAGCAGTACTTC.

The rearrangement uses TRBV25-1 and TRBJ1-6; no clear D. This CDR3 region has 13 residues. Trimming took 9 bases from V and 9 from J, leaving 15 bases between them. Germline CDR1 reads MGHDK; CDR2 reads SYGVNS. The DNA for the CDR3 is TGTGCCAGTAGGACGGAGGGAGGTTCACCCCTCCACTTT. Translated: CASRTEGGSPLHF.

The rearrangement uses TRBV11-2 and TRBJ2-7; D is unclear. The CDR3 totals 13 residues. V was shortened by 6 bases and J by 0 bases, with 9 bases between the two germline ends. Germline V gene lookup returns CDR1 SGHAT and CDR2 FQNNGV. Here the CDR3 DNA reads TGTGCCAGCAGTCGGACGGACTCCTACGAGCAGTACTTC. It is translated as CASSRTDSYEQYF.

This clone was detected once. The gene calls are TRBV19 and TRBJ1-5; a possible D gene is TRBD1 (5 bases). Germline V gene sequence: CDR1 LNHDA, CDR2 SQIVND (reference sequence). V lost 1 base to trimming and J lost 7 bases, with 17 bases between them. This CDR3 comprises 16 residues. The CDR3 region is CASSIAPGKTGQPQHF. The CDR3 nucleotides read TGTGCCAGTAGTATAGCTCCAGGGAAGACGGGACAGCCCCAGCATTTT.

V and J are TRBV6-1 and TRBJ2-5; the match to TRBD2 covers 13 bases. The germline gives CDR1 MNHNS, CDR2 SASEGT. Unmatched junction bases numbered 7, after V lost 8 bases and J lost 4 bases. The CDR3 runs 15 residues. CDR3 residues: CASQTGLAGVETQYF. For the CDR3, the DNA is TGTGCCAGCCAAACCGGACTAGCGGGAGTAGAGACCCAGTACTTC.